A single sample is the source of the 4 T cell receptor beta chains below, sequenced in a study of blood T cell repertoires in COVID-19. Produced via immunoSEQ multiplex PCR; TCRdb's table is partial and in-frame only. The sample contains about 160,000 clones, more than 60% of which appear only once. Sequencing was done on a sample of peripheral blood. The receptors come from an older man with acute or convalescent COVID-19.

This clone was seen ten or more times. The chain is built from TRBV27 and TRBJ1-5; a possible D gene is TRBD1 (5 bases). The germline gives CDR1 MNHEY, CDR2 SMNVEV (reference sequence). The V end lost 4 bases, the J end lost 6 bases, and 13 bases lay between the germline ends. The CDR3 runs 14 residues. DNA for the CDR3: TGTGCCAGCAGTTCTCAGGGTGTGGGTCAGCCCCAGCATTTT. This translates into CASSSQGVGQPQHF.

The rearrangement links TRBV21-1 to TRBJ2-7; the table calls TRBD1, which could not be checked here. TRBV21-1 constitutes a pseudogene. This CDR3 is 16 amino acids long. The chain's CDR3 is CAVYKTGKMKESEQYF. CDR3 nucleotides: TGTGCCGTATACAAGACAGGGAAAATGAAGGAGAGCGAGCAGTACTTC.

The CDR3 sequence is CASSPGQAGDETQYF. CDR3 coding DNA: TGTGCCAGCAGCCCGGGACAGGCGGGCGACGAGACCCAGTACTTC. The chain carries TRBV4-2 and TRBJ2-5, with 8 bases matching TRBD1. Germline V gene lookup returns CDR1 LGHNA and CDR2 YNFKEQ. V trimming: 4 bases; J trimming: 5 bases; junction bases outside the gene matches: 9. The CDR3 covers 15 residues.

The CDR3 DNA reads TGTGCCACTGTAGGGGGGGACCCCACAGATACGCAGTATTTT. It codes for CATVGGDPTDTQYF. This sequence joins TRBV10-3 and TRBJ2-3, with D possibly TRBD2 on 7 matching bases. Germline assignment: CDR1 ENHRY and CDR2 SYGVKD. The V and J ends lost 10 bases and 2 bases respectively, with 16 bases between them. The CDR3 is made up of 14 amino acids.